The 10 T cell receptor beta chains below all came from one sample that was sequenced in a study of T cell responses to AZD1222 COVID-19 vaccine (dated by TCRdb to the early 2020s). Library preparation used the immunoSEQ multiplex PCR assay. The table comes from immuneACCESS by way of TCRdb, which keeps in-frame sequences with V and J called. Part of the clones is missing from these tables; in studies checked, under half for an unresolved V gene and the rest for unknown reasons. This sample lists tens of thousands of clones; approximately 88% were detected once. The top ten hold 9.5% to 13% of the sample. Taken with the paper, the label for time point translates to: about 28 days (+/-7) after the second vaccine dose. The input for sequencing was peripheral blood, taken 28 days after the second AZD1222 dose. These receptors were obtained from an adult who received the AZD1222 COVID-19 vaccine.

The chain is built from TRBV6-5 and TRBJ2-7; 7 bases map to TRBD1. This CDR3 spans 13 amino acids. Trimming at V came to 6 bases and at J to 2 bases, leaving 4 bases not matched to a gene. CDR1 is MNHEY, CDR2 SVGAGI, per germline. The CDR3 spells CASSRDSTYEQYF. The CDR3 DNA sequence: TGTGCCAGCAGCAGGGACAGCACCTACGAGCAGTACTTC.

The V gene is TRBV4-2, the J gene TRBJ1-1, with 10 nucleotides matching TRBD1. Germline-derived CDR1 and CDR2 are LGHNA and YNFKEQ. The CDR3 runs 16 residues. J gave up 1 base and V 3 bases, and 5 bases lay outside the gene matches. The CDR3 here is CASSQGTGERNTEAFF. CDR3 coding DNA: TGTGCCAGCAGCCAGGGGACAGGGGAGCGGAACACTGAAGCTTTCTTT.

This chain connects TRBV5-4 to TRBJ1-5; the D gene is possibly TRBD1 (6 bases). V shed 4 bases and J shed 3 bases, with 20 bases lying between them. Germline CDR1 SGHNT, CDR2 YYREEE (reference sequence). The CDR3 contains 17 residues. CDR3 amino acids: CASSRWDGAGDNQPQHF. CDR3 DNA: TGTGCCAGCAGCCGATGGGACGGGGCAGGGGACAATCAGCCCCAGCATTTT.

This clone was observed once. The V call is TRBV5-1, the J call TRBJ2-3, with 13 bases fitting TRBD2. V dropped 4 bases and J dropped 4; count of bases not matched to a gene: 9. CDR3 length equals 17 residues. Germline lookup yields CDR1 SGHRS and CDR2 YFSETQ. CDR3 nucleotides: TGCGCCAGCAGCACCTGGACTAGCGGGAGTGGTGCAGATACGCAGTATTTT. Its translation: CASSTWTSGSGADTQYF. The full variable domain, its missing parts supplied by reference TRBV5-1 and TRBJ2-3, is KAGVTQTPRYLIKTRGQQVTLSCSPISGHRSVSWYQQTPGQGLQFLFEYFSETQRNKGNFPGRFSGRQFSNSRSEMNVSTLELGDSALYLCASSTWTSGSGADTQYFGPGTRLTVL.

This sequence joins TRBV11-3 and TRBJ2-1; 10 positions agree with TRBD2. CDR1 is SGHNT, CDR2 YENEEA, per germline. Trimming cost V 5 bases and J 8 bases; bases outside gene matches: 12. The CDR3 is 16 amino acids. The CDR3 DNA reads TGTGCCAGCAGCCCGGGAGCGGGGGGGCCTCGAGATGAGCAGTTCTTC. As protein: CASSPGAGGPRDEQFF. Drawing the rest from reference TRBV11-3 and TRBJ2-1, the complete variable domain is EAGVVQSPRYKIIEKKQPVAFWCNPISGHNTLYWYLQNLGQGPELLIRYENEEAVDDSQLPKDRFSAERLKGVDSTLKIQPAELGDSAVYLCASSPGAGGPRDEQFFGPGTRLTVL.

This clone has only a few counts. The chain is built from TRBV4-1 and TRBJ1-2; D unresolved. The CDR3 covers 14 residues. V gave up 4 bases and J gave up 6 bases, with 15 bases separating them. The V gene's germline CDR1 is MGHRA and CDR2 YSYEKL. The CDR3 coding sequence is TGCGCCAGCAGCCTCACCCCCGGAGGGAATGGCTACACCTTC. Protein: CASSLTPGGNGYTF.

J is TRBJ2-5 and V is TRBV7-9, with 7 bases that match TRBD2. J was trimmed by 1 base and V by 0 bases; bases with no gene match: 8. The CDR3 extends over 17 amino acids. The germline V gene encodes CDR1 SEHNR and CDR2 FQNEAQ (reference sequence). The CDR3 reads CASSLAGGTGGQETQYF. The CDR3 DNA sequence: TGTGCCAGCAGCTTAGCGGGCGGGACGGGGGGCCAAGAGACCCAGTACTTC.

CDR3 nucleotides: TGTGCCAGCAGTGAATTCCCCGGGACTAGCGTAGGTGAGCAGTTCTTC. Its protein product is CASSEFPGTSVGEQFF. The V gene is TRBV25-1, the J gene TRBJ2-1; 10 bases fit TRBD2. V was pared by 1 base and J by 9 bases, with 9 bases of the junction left unmatched. CDR1 is MGHDK, CDR2 SYGVNS, per germline. This CDR3 spans 16 amino acids.

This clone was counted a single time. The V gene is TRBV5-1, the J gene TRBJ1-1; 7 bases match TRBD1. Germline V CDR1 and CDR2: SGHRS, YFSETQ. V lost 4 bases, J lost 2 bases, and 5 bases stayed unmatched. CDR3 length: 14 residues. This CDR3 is CASSPTGINTEAFF. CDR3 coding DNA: TGCGCCAGCAGCCCGACAGGGATTAACACTGAAGCTTTCTTT.

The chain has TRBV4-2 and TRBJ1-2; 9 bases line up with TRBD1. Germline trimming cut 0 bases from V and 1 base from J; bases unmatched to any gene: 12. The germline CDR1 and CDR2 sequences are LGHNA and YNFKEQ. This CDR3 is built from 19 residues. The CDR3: CASSQDLSGTGRFNYGYTF. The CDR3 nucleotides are TGTGCCAGCAGCCAAGATTTGTCGGGGACAGGGCGGTTTAACTATGGCTACACCTTC.